This is a list of T cell receptor beta chains from one sample in a study of OX40 agonist ivuxolimab in advanced cancers. Profiled with immunoSEQ multiplex PCR; TCRdb holds only in-frame clones, not every one. In the table there are about 32,000 clones, 84% of which are singletons. Here the sequenced sample was CD4+ or CD8+ T cells sorted from blood, taken in a trial of the OX40 agonist ivuxolimab. The receptors here all came from an adult with an advanced solid tumor such as melanoma, head and neck, liver or kidney cancer. The CDR3 runs from the conserved cysteine through the conserved F or W. The D gene is left open where the match is weak. Expanded clones get a size class; other rows say once, few or many, or leave the size out.

d_gene,v_gene,abundance,j_gene,len,CDR3nt,CDR3aa
-,TRBV27,few,TRBJ1-5,12,TGTGCCAGCAGTCCCCCCAATCAGCCCCAGCATTTT,CASSPPNQPQHF
-,TRBV10-3,-,TRBJ1-2,13,TGTGCCATCAGTGGTAACTTTAACTATGGCTACACCTTC,CAISGNFNYGYTF
TRBD2,TRBV6-5,-,TRBJ2-5,15,TGTGCCAGCAGTCCTCTGGTAGCGGGGGCGCCCCGAGTGGACTTC,CASSPLVAGAPRVDF
TRBD2,TRBV5-1,few,TRBJ2-5,18,TGCGCCAGCAGCCCCCCGGAGCTAGCGGGGGGGCCTGGAGGGACCCAGTACTTC,CASSPPELAGGPGGTQYF
-,TRBV2,-,TRBJ1-4,18,TGTGCCAGCAGTGAAAGGCCCCCAGCCGCCCAGGAGCGCGAAAAACTGTTTTTT,CASSERPPAAQEREKLFF
TRBD1,TRBV19,medium-sized,TRBJ2-3,16,TGTGCCAGTAGCCCTCTTCGGGGACAGGGTAGTGATACGCAGTATTTT,CASSPLRGQGSDTQYF
-,TRBV9,-,TRBJ2-5,14,TGTGCCAGCAGCGCCCGGACAGTTCAAGAGACCCAGTACTTC,CASSARTVQETQYF
-,TRBV19,-,TRBJ1-5,14,TGTGCCAGTAGCCCAGACAGGTTTAATCAGCCCCAGCATTTT,CASSPDRFNQPQHF
-,TRBV30,-,TRBJ2-1,12,TGTGCCTGGAGTTATAGTACTGGTATGGAGTTCTTC,CAWSYSTGMEFF
-,TRBV11-2,-,TRBJ2-1,15,TGTGCCAGCAGCTCCCGGGACTCCTCCGACAATGAGCAGTTCTTC,CASSSRDSSDNEQFF